The T cell receptor beta chain described here comes from a study of T cell changes during pregnancy in multiple sclerosis. TCRdb keeps only in-frame clones here, not all; method: immunoSEQ multiplex PCR. The table has tens of thousands of clones, 90% seen once. V was shortened by 2 bases and J by 1 base, with 11 bases between the two germline ends. CDR3 size: 14 residues. The germline CDR1 and CDR2 sequences are SQVTM and ANQGSEA. This TCR was recovered from a female donor with multiple sclerosis, enrolled in a pregnancy study. Sequences were derived from CD8+ T cells from peripheral blood mononuclear cells, sampled before pregnancy. The chain employs TRBV29-1 and TRBJ2-5; D is possibly TRBD2 (6 bases). In nucleotides, the CDR3 is TGCAGCGTTGAACAGGCTAGCGTCCAAGAGACCCAGTACTTC. Translating gives CSVEQASVQETQYF.